One and the same sample provided the 19 T cell receptor beta chains below, sequenced in a study of graft-versus-host responses after intestinal transplantation. This table comes from immunoSEQ multiplex PCR, and its TCRdb copy is limited to in-frame clones, with some not included. This sample yields 55,000 to 70,000 clones, of which under 95% are seen a single time; more than 2.5% belongs to the top ten. This sample comprised PBMCs, obtained roughly 120 days after intestinal transplantation. All receptors derive from a human patient who received an intestinal transplant, so some T cells may come from the graft donor.

This sequence joins TRBV5-1 and TRBJ2-2; the match to TRBD2 covers 10 bases. Germline loops: CDR1 SGHRS, CDR2 YFSETQ. The trim removed 6 bases at V and 1 base at J, leaving 3 bases unmatched. The CDR3 length is 15 residues. CDR3 nucleotides: TGCGCCAGCAACCGACTAGCGGGGAACACCGGGGAGCTGTTTTTT. It encodes CASNRLAGNTGELFF. The full variable domain, rest sourced from reference TRBV5-1 and TRBJ2-2, is KAGVTQTPRYLIKTRGQQVTLSCSPISGHRSVSWYQQTPGQGLQFLFEYFSETQRNKGNFPGRFSGRQFSNSRSEMNVSTLELGDSALYLCASNRLAGNTGELFFGEGSRLTVL.

A single count supports this clone. The chain couples TRBV15 to TRBJ2-7; D is unresolved. Germline V CDR1 and CDR2: LNHNV, YYDKDF (reference sequence). Trimming shortened V by 6 bases and J by 0 bases, and 3 bases separated the two germline ends. This CDR3 spans 11 amino acids. CDR3 in DNA: TGTGCCACCAGGGACTCCTACGAGCAGTACTTC. Its protein is CATRDSYEQYF.

The V gene is TRBV6-5, the J gene TRBJ1-2; 9 bases match TRBD1. Trimming removed 5 bases from V and 14 bases from J; junction bases left unmatched: 9. The CDR3 is made up of 12 amino acids. Germline lookup yields CDR1 MNHEY and CDR2 SVGAGI. The CDR3 protein is CASSSPGTGTTF. The CDR3 DNA sequence: TGTGCCAGCAGTAGTCCCGGGACAGGGACGACCTTC.

The V and J genes are TRBV10-2 and TRBJ1-4, with 8 positions matching TRBD1. The CDR3 runs to 16 residues. In germline, CDR1 is WSHSY, CDR2 SAAADI. The V segment lost 2 bases and the J segment 7 bases; nucleotides outside the gene matches: 9. CDR3 coding DNA: TGCGCCAGCAGTGAGGCTCAGGGGGCTTCTGGTGAAAAACTGTTTTTT. Amino acid sequence: CASSEAQGASGEKLFF.

The rearrangement uses TRBV5-4 and TRBJ2-1; D is ambiguous. CDR1 is SGHNT, CDR2 YYREEE, per germline (reference sequence). V lost 1 base to trimming and J lost 9 bases, with 8 bases between them. CDR3 length: 12 residues. The CDR3 bases are TGTGCCAGCAGCTTGAGCACGCGTGAGCAGTTCTTC. Amino acids: CASSLSTREQFF.

This chain uses TRBV2 with TRBJ2-1; perhaps TRBD2 as D (6 bases). Germline V lookup: CDR1 SNHLY, CDR2 FYNNEI. The CDR3 runs to 11 residues. The CDR3 sequence is CGTPGGDEQFF. For the CDR3, the DNA is TGTGGTACCCCCGGGGGTGATGAGCAGTTCTTC.

V usage is TRBV28 and J usage is TRBJ2-3; maybe TRBD1 (5 bases). There are 14 residues in the CDR3. In germline, CDR1 is MDHEN, CDR2 SYDVKM. V lost 2 bases and J lost 3, with 9 bases in between. CDR3 region: CASSLIQGTDTQYF. The CDR3, as DNA: TGTGCCAGCAGTTTAATTCAGGGTACAGATACGCAGTATTTT. The complete variable domain, with remaining parts taken from reference TRBV28 and TRBJ2-3, reads DVKVTQSSRYLVKRTGEKVFLECVQDMDHENMFWYRQDPGLGLRLIYFSYDVKMKEKGDIPEGYSVSREKKERFSLILESASTNQTSMYLCASSLIQGTDTQYFGPGTRLTVL.

This clone was seen a few times. The chain couples TRBV29-1 to TRBJ2-1; either TRBD1 or TRBD2 may fit D (6 bases each). The germline gives CDR1 SQVTM, CDR2 ANQGSEA. There are 13 residues in the CDR3. V was pared by 6 bases and J by 4 bases, with 13 bases between. The CDR3 nucleotides read TGCAGCGTGGGGGTAGGGGGGTACAATGAGCAGTTCTTC. Residues: CSVGVGGYNEQFF.

This chain connects TRBV19 to TRBJ1-2, with 11 nucleotides matching TRBD1. Germline trimming cut 5 bases from V and 6 bases from J; bases unmatched to any gene: 8. CDR3 size: 15 residues. Germline V lookup: CDR1 LNHDA, CDR2 SQIVND (reference sequence). The CDR3 DNA sequence: TGTGCCAGTAGTTCATGGACAGGGGGCGAAGATGGCTACACCTTC. Protein product: CASSSWTGGEDGYTF.

The rearrangement links TRBV28 to TRBJ2-5; TRBD1 or TRBD2 may be the D gene (5 bases each). This CDR3 comprises 16 residues. The germline V gene encodes CDR1 MDHEN and CDR2 SYDVKM. V shed 4 bases and J shed 11 bases, with 26 bases lying between them. CDR3 protein: CASSSLPSWGNPEQYF. CDR3 bases: TGTGCCAGCAGTTCCCTCCCGAGTTGGGGGAACCCGGAGCAGTACTTC. The whole variable domain, remainder taken from reference TRBV28 and TRBJ2-5, is DVKVTQSSRYLVKRTGEKVFLECVQDMDHENMFWYRQDPGLGLRLIYFSYDVKMKEKGDIPEGYSVSREKKERFSLILESASTNQTSMYLCASSSLPSWGNPEQYFGPGTRLLVL.

The chain combines TRBV7-8 with TRBJ2-5; 7 bases are a match to TRBD1. The J call is uncertain, as TRBJ2-7 better fits the DNA end. Germline values: CDR1 SGHVS, CDR2 FQNEAQ. The CDR3 runs 14 residues. The CDR3 protein is CASANHRGAYEQYF. CDR3 nucleotides: TGTGCCAGCGCCAATCACAGGGGCGCCTACGAGCAGTACTTC.

J is TRBJ1-4 and V is TRBV4-1; D is unresolved. Germline CDR1 reads MGHRA; CDR2 reads YSYEKL. Trimming cost V 3 bases and J 0 bases, with 5 bases left between them. This CDR3 has 14 residues. CDR3 nucleotides: TGCGCCAGCAGCCAGCAGGCAACTAATGAAAAACTGTTTTTT. Translation gives CASSQQATNEKLFF.

The chain carries TRBV6-5 and TRBJ1-2; a possible D gene is TRBD1 (6 bases). Germline values: CDR1 MNHEY, CDR2 SVGAGI. The CDR3 is 13 amino acids. V was clipped by 2 bases and J by 8 bases, with 12 bases between them. Here the CDR3 DNA reads TGTGCCAGCAGTTACCCGGGGGGCGGAGGCTACACCTTC. Amino acids: CASSYPGGGGYTF.

The chain uses TRBV19 and TRBJ2-1; weak D call: TRBD2 (6 bases). The germline CDR1 and CDR2 sequences are LNHDA and SQIVND (reference sequence). The CDR3 runs 19 residues. Trimming pared 3 bases from V and 0 bases from J, leaving 21 bases between. The CDR3, as DNA: TGTGCCAGTAGTATCCGGGAACCTAGCTACGGGGGCTCCTACAATGAGCAGTTCTTC. Protein product: CASSIREPSYGGSYNEQFF.

The chain links TRBV29-1 to TRBJ1-4; D gene ambiguous. Germline CDR1 reads SQVTM; CDR2 reads ANQGSEA. V shed 7 bases and J shed 4 bases, with 7 bases lying between them. The CDR3 sequence is 11 residues long. Here the CDR3 reads CSGTYNEKLFF. CDR3 DNA: TGCAGCGGAACTTATAATGAAAAACTGTTTTTT. Complete variable domain (other parts from reference TRBV29-1 and TRBJ1-4): SAVISQKPSRDICQRGTSLTIQCQVDSQVTMMFWYRQQPGQSLTLIATANQGSEATYESGFVIDKFPISRPNLTFSTLTVSNMSPEDSSIYLCSGTYNEKLFFGSGTQLSVL.

The gene calls are TRBV29-1 and TRBJ2-1; D may be TRBD2 (5 bases). The CDR3 contains 9 residues. Germline CDR1 is SQVTM and CDR2 is ANQGSEA. CDR3 region: CTASSEQFF. The DNA for the CDR3 is TGCACCGCTAGCAGTGAGCAGTTCTTC.

This clone appeared once. V usage is TRBV16 and J usage is TRBJ2-7, with D unclear. V was clipped by 4 bases and J by 2 bases, with 6 bases between them. Per germline, CDR1 KGHSY and CDR2 FQNENV. CDR3 length equals 12 residues. CDR3 DNA: TGTGCCAGCAGCCCAACCACCTACGAGCAGTACTTC. It yields the protein CASSPTTYEQYF.

The chain has TRBV7-9 and TRBJ2-7; possibly TRBD1 for D (6 bases). Trimming cost V 5 bases and J 7 bases, with 21 bases left between them. The CDR3 has 15 amino acids. Per germline, CDR1 SEHNR and CDR2 FQNEAQ (reference sequence). The CDR3 loop reads CASSRDNSQVGEQYF. The CDR3 DNA reads TGTGCCAGCAGCAGGGACAACTCCCAGGTTGGTGAGCAGTACTTC.

The V and J genes are TRBV10-3 and TRBJ2-5; D gene uncertain. Matching the DNA end better, TRBJ2-7 makes the J call doubtful. The length of the CDR3 is 12 residues. Germline V gene data show CDR1 as ENHRY and CDR2 as SYGVKD. CDR3 in amino acids: CAISDFRYEQYF. The CDR3, as DNA: TGTGCCATCAGTGATTTCAGGTACGAGCAGTACTTC.